This T cell receptor beta chain was found in a study of cytomegalovirus exposure and HLA in healthy donors. About this clone itself: Its antigen is currently unknown.

Study-wide results and caveats: An analysis done earlier found most TCR beta V segments productive about 90% or about 30% of the time.

V was pared by 4 bases and J by 1 base, with 8 bases of the junction left unmatched. Per the germline V gene, CDR1 is SGHRS and CDR2 is YFSETQ. This CDR3 contains 16 residues. 60 Vbeta and 13 Jbeta primers were used in PCR. The table came from immunoSEQ multiplex PCR; TCRdb's copy has only in-frame clones and leaves some out. This sample yields roughly 140,000 clones, of which 70% to 75% are seen a single time; about an eighth belongs to the top ten. The sample comprised PBMCs. The sequence came from a human donor in good health. The J gene is TRBJ1-1, the V gene TRBV5-1; 9 nucleotides line up with TRBD1. CDR3 loop: CASSGKGQGWNTEAFF. DNA for the CDR3: TGCGCCAGCAGCGGTAAGGGACAGGGATGGAACACTGAAGCTTTCTTT.